The 9 T cell receptor beta chains reported below all come from one sample, sequenced in a study of T cells in Graves' hyperthyroidism and ophthalmopathy. Template material for amplifying TCR beta CDR3 regions consisted of RNA transcripts. Initially, a first-round RT-PCR of the TCR CDR3 employed the HTBI primer set. TCRdb called the multiplex PCR reads again in MiXCR, with one record for every CDR3 protein. The sample lists 360,000 or so distinct CDR3 sequences, around 15% occurring once. The sequencing input was blood. These receptors originate from a woman in her fifties or sixties with Graves' ophthalmopathy.

The sample holds many counts of this clonotype. The chain recombines TRBV9 with TRBJ2-6; unclear D gene. Germline-derived CDR1 and CDR2 are SGDLS and YYNGEE. The CDR3 length is 15 residues. Trimming took 4 bases from V and 2 from J, leaving 10 bases between them. DNA of the CDR3: TGTGCCAGCAGCCCGGTCGGGCCTGGGGCCAACGTCCTGACTTTC. This encodes CASSPVGPGANVLTF.

A few counts support this clonotype. The J gene is TRBJ1-2, the V gene TRBV9; D call uncertain. The CDR3 loop spans 13 amino acids. CDR1 and CDR2 from the germline V gene are SGDLS and YYNGEE. V was cut by 0 bases and J by 8 bases, with 11 bases left in between. This chain's CDR3 is CASSVDSGGGYTF. CDR3 nucleotides: TGTGCCAGCAGCGTAGATTCAGGAGGCGGCTACACCTTC.

This clonotype was counted at least ten times. Here the CDR3 reads CASSLDLGTGRNIQYF. CDR3 nucleotides: TGTGCCAGCAGCTTAGATCTGGGGACAGGGAGAAACATTCAGTACTTC. The chain couples TRBV7-2 to TRBJ2-4, with 9 bases aligning to TRBD1. The germline V gene has CDR1 SGHTA and CDR2 FQGNSA. The CDR3 sequence is 16 residues long. The V segment lost 1 base and the J segment 6 bases; nucleotides outside the gene matches: 7.

This clonotype was seen only a few times. The CDR3 DNA reads as TGCAGTGCTAGCGGGAGTAGGGACAATGAGCAGTTCTTC. Residues: CSASGSRDNEQFF. This chain uses TRBV20-1 with TRBJ2-1; TRBD2 might be the D (6 bases). The germline V and J ends were trimmed by 3 bases and 5 bases, with 11 bases remaining between them. Germline loops: CDR1 DFQATT, CDR2 SNEGSKA (reference sequence). The CDR3 contains 13 residues.

This clonotype was observed at least ten times. J is TRBJ1-2 and V is TRBV28, with no clear D. The CDR3 is made up of 12 amino acids. Germline assignment: CDR1 MDHEN and CDR2 SYDVKM. The V end was cut by 2 bases, the J end by 8 bases, with 9 bases between. CDR3 sequence (DNA): TGTGCCAGCAGTTTACTGAGCGGGGGCTACACCTTC. This encodes CASSLLSGGYTF.

V and J are TRBV20-1 and TRBJ2-7; 11 bases fit TRBD2. Per the germline V gene, CDR1 is DFQATT and CDR2 is SNEGSKA (reference sequence). Trimming removed 3 bases from V and 6 bases from J; junction bases left unmatched: 19. The CDR3 runs to 18 residues. CDR3 in amino acids: CSARGRTGVTSGSPEQYF. CDR3 bases: TGCAGTGCTAGGGGGAGGACAGGGGTTACTAGCGGGAGCCCCGAGCAGTACTTC.

This clonotype was detected ten times or more. The gene calls are TRBV27 and TRBJ2-5; 10 bases line up with TRBD2. V was clipped by 2 bases and J by 2 bases; unmatched bases: 8. Looked up from germline, CDR1 is MNHEY and CDR2 is SMNVEV (reference sequence). This CDR3 is built from 17 residues. The CDR3 DNA sequence: TGTGCCAGCAGTTTACGAGGACTAGCGGAGATACAAGAGACCCAGTACTTC. It yields the protein CASSLRGLAEIQETQYF.

This clonotype was counted at least ten times. The chain has TRBV2 and TRBJ1-3; D call uncertain. Germline values: CDR1 SNHLY, CDR2 FYNNEI. The V gene lost 5 bases and the J gene lost 4 bases, with 12 bases spanning the gap. The CDR3 extends over 14 amino acids. For the CDR3, the DNA is TGTGCCAGCAGTTTCATTGGTGACGGAAACACCATATATTTT. Translation: CASSFIGDGNTIYF.

This clonotype was picked up many times. This chain connects TRBV7-9 to TRBJ2-7; D tentatively reads TRBD1 or TRBD2 (6 bases each). The CDR3 has 15 residues. Looked up from germline, CDR1 is SEHNR and CDR2 is FQNEAQ (reference sequence). Trimming left V 5 bases short and J 6 bases short, with 20 bases between. The CDR3 DNA sequence: TGTGCCAGCAGCCCCGGGGGCCTTCTTGGAAGCGAGCAGTACTTC. This sequence encodes CASSPGGLLGSEQYF.